Listed here are 20 T cell receptor beta chains from one sample, sequenced in a study of blood T cell repertoires in COVID-19. Generated by immunoSEQ multiplex PCR, the TCRdb table keeps only in-frame clones and is missing some. The table has over 150,000 clones, roughly 80% seen once. Sample: peripheral blood. The receptors here all came from a man between 18 and 35 years old with active or convalescent COVID-19.

This chain uses TRBV18 with TRBJ1-2; tentatively, D is TRBD1 (6 bases). V lost 2 bases, J lost 0 bases, and 13 bases lay in between. The CDR3 length is 16 residues. CDR1 is KGHSH, CDR2 LQKENI, per germline. CDR3 residues: CASSPWAGGTNYGYTF. The CDR3, as DNA: TGTGCCAGCTCACCATGGGCGGGGGGCACTAACTATGGCTACACCTTC.

The gene calls are TRBV19 and TRBJ1-4; D unclear. The CDR3 loop spans 16 amino acids. Germline V gene sequence: CDR1 LNHDA, CDR2 SQIVND (reference sequence). Trimming cost V 3 bases and J 0 bases, with 11 bases left between them. CDR3 sequence: CASSMAGTATNEKLFF. The CDR3 nucleotides are TGTGCCAGTAGTATGGCAGGCACTGCAACTAATGAAAAACTGTTTTTT.

V and J are TRBV7-7 and TRBJ1-3; D may be TRBD1 (6 bases). The CDR3 contains 15 residues. Trimming took 2 bases from V and 2 from J, leaving 10 bases between them. The germline CDR1 and CDR2 sequences are SSHAT and FNYEAQ (reference sequence). The CDR3 bases are TGTGCCAGCAGCTTAAGTGCAGGGGCTGGAAACACCATATATTTT. Protein: CASSLSAGAGNTIYF.

Here the CDR3 reads CASSLGGAAGHQPQHF. CDR3 in DNA: TGCGCCAGCAGCTTGGGGGGTGCGGCAGGGCATCAGCCCCAGCATTTT. V is TRBV4-1 and J is TRBJ1-5; TRBD1 is a possible D gene (5 bases). Germline V lookup: CDR1 MGHRA, CDR2 YSYEKL. The ends were cut back, 5 bases at V and 5 bases at J, with 19 bases in the middle. The CDR3 runs 16 residues.

The rearrangement joins TRBV27 to TRBJ2-1, with TRBD1 matching 9 bases. The CDR3 has 15 residues. Germline CDR1 and CDR2: MNHEY and SMNVEV (reference sequence). Unmatched junction bases numbered 2, after V lost 2 bases and J lost 3 bases. CDR3 region: CASSLTTGGYNEQFF. The CDR3 DNA is TGTGCCAGCAGTTTAACGACAGGGGGCTACAATGAGCAGTTCTTC.

This clone was counted a single time. The chain uses TRBV29-1 and TRBJ1-2; no reliable D call. This CDR3 comprises 10 residues. CDR1 SQVTM and CDR2 ANQGSEA come from the germline V gene. Trimming cost V 6 bases and J 7 bases, with 9 bases left between them. The CDR3 coding sequence is TGCAGCGTACGGGAGGGTGGCTACACCTTC. This codes for CSVREGGYTF.

As regards this clone: This CDR3 is also generated by other DNA sequences in the sample. The chain has TRBV5-1 and TRBJ1-1, with D perhaps TRBD1 (6 bases). Trimming cost V 3 bases and J 3 bases, with 9 bases left between them. The CDR3 totals 13 residues. The germline gives CDR1 SGHRS, CDR2 YFSETQ. CDR3 protein: CASSSQGYTEAFF. Here the CDR3 DNA reads TGCGCCAGCAGCTCACAGGGTTACACTGAAGCTTTCTTT.

This clone was seen a handful of times. The chain joins TRBV19 to TRBJ1-6, with D perhaps matching TRBD1 (5 bases). CDR3 length: 18 amino acids. Germline lookup yields CDR1 LNHDA and CDR2 SQIVND (reference sequence). Trimming removed 4 bases at V and 0 bases at J, with 16 bases between. Written as DNA, the CDR3 is TGTGCCAGTAGTAATCGGGGGAACATCCGCTCCTATAATTCACCCCTCCACTTT. It codes for CASSNRGNIRSYNSPLHF.

The V call is TRBV10-2, the J call TRBJ2-7; D is unclear. CDR1 is WSHSY, CDR2 SAAADI, per germline. V shed 7 bases and J shed 2 bases, with 12 bases lying between them. CDR3 length: 13 amino acids. CDR3 DNA sequence: TGCGCCAGCATGGCGGTTAGCCCCTACGAGCAGTACTTC. It codes for CASMAVSPYEQYF.

The chain combines TRBV30 with TRBJ2-7, with D possibly being TRBD1 (5 bases). In germline, CDR1 is GTSNPN, CDR2 SVGIG (reference sequence). V lost 1 base to trimming and J lost 5 bases, with 15 bases between them. The CDR3 sequence is 14 residues long. The CDR3, as DNA: TGTGCCTGGAGTGGAGTGGCAGGGCGCCACGAGCAGTACTTC. This codes for CAWSGVAGRHEQYF.

Only one count was recorded for this clone. The chain has TRBV5-5 and TRBJ2-3, with D perhaps TRBD2 (5 bases). The germline V and J ends were trimmed by 0 bases and 3 bases, with 11 bases remaining between them. CDR1 is SGHKS, CDR2 YYEKEE, per germline (reference sequence). The CDR3 is made up of 15 amino acids. The DNA of the CDR3 is TGTGCCAGCAGCTTGGACGTCGGGGAAACAGATACGCAGTATTTT. This translates into CASSLDVGETDTQYF.

The chain has TRBV3-1 (or the pseudogene TRBV3-2) and TRBJ2-7; 13 bases match TRBD2. J was trimmed by 2 bases and V by 1 base; bases with no gene match: 8. The CDR3 is 18 amino acids. CDR1 is LGHDT, CDR2 YNNKEL, per germline (reference sequence). CDR3 DNA: TGTGCCAGCAGCCAAGGGTCGGGACTAGCGGGGACCACCTACGAGCAGTACTTC. It translates to CASSQGSGLAGTTYEQYF.

The chain is built from TRBV12-3 or TRBV12-4 and TRBJ2-4; D might be TRBD1 (6 bases). Trimming removed 4 bases from V and 7 bases from J, with 8 bases in between. This CDR3 has 12 residues. The CDR3 nucleotides are TGTGCCAGCAGTTGGGACACGAACATTCAGTACTTC. Translating gives CASSWDTNIQYF.

This clone appeared a single time. The rearrangement uses TRBV10-1 and TRBJ1-4; 9 bases are shared with TRBD1. CDR1 is WNHNN, CDR2 SYGVQD, per germline (reference sequence). The CDR3 contains 15 residues. With 3 bases clipped from V and 8 bases from J, the junction kept 7 bases outside the gene matches. This chain's CDR3 is CASSEQQGAREKLFF. The CDR3 coding sequence is TGCGCCAGCAGTGAACAACAGGGGGCACGAGAAAAACTGTTTTTT.

The CDR3 region is CASSSGLAGEHTDTQYF. The DNA of the CDR3 is TGTGCCAGCAGCTCCGGACTAGCGGGGGAGCACACAGATACGCAGTATTTT. This chain joins TRBV7-8 and TRBJ2-3, with 13 bases aligning to TRBD2. The J segment lost 2 bases and the V segment lost 4 bases, leaving 6 bases of the junction unmatched. The germline V gene has CDR1 SGHVS and CDR2 FQNEAQ. The CDR3 contains 17 residues. The full variable domain, rest sourced from reference TRBV7-8 and TRBJ2-3, is GAGVSQSPRYKVAKRGQDVALRCDPISGHVSLFWYQQALGQGPEFLTYFQNEAQLDKSGLPSDRFFAERPEGSVSTLKIQRTQQEDSAVYLCASSSGLAGEHTDTQYFGPGTRLTVL.

J is TRBJ1-3 and V is TRBV5-5; D is uncertain. This CDR3 has 15 amino acids. Trimming pared 2 bases from V and 3 bases from J, leaving 12 bases between. CDR1 and CDR2 (germline): SGHKS, YYEKEE (reference sequence). The CDR3 DNA reads TGTGCCAGCAGCTTTAGGCCTCAGGATGGAAACACCATATATTTT. Translation: CASSFRPQDGNTIYF.

This clone is medium-sized by share. The gene calls are TRBV6-5 and TRBJ2-1; TRBD1 aligns across 7 bases. Germline-derived CDR1 and CDR2 are MNHEY and SVGAGI. The CDR3 extends over 16 amino acids. The ends lost 4 bases at V and 5 bases at J; junction bases unmatched: 11. The CDR3 DNA reads as TGTGCCAGCAGTTTGGATAGCGCAGGGGGTCACAATGAGCAGTTCTTC. Translated: CASSLDSAGGHNEQFF.

The J gene is TRBJ1-1, the V gene TRBV19; tentatively, D is TRBD1 (5 bases). The CDR3 consists of 15 residues. CDR1 and CDR2 (germline): LNHDA, SQIVND (reference sequence). V lost 8 bases and J lost 1, with 17 bases in between. CDR3 sequence (DNA): TGTGCCAGTCATCCCAACGCCGGGGGGAACACTGAAGCTTTCTTT. The encoded protein is CASHPNAGGNTEAFF.

The rearrangement uses TRBV27 and TRBJ1-2, with D perhaps matching TRBD1 (5 bases). Germline CDR1 reads MNHEY; CDR2 reads SMNVEV (reference sequence). V was trimmed by 1 base and J by 6 bases, leaving 18 bases between them. The CDR3 runs to 16 residues. For the CDR3, the DNA is TGTGCCAGCAGTTTATTGGGCAGGGAGGATACGAATGGCTACACCTTC. Encoded protein: CASSLLGREDTNGYTF.

V gene TRBV2 combines with J gene TRBJ1-4; perhaps TRBD1 as D (6 bases). Trimming pared 10 bases from V and 7 bases from J, leaving 16 bases between. Germline V gene data show CDR1 as SNHLY and CDR2 as FYNNEI. The CDR3 length is 13 residues. The CDR3 region is CAIGRDNGEKLFF. In DNA form, the CDR3 reads TGTGCCATAGGAAGGGACAATGGTGAAAAACTGTTTTTT.